These 10 T cell receptor beta chains share one sample of origin, sequenced in a study of somatic mutations in cytotoxic T cells in rheumatoid arthritis. The table came from immunoSEQ multiplex PCR; TCRdb's copy has only in-frame clones and leaves some out. Of around 15,000 clones in the sample, 65% to 85% were seen once. Sample: CD8+ T cells sorted from blood. Receptors were obtained from an adult with rheumatoid arthritis.

This chain connects TRBV5-5 to TRBJ1-1, with unresolved D. Trimming took off 0 bases at V and 9 bases at J, with 9 bases between the two ends. In germline, CDR1 is SGHKS, CDR2 YYEKEE (reference sequence). The CDR3 has 12 residues. The CDR3 is CASSLGGLQAFF. The CDR3 nucleotides read TGTGCCAGCAGCTTGGGGGGATTACAAGCTTTCTTT.

In its sample, this clone was seen once. The rearrangement links TRBV30 to TRBJ2-7; 9 bases agree with TRBD2. The germline V gene encodes CDR1 GTSNPN and CDR2 SVGIG (reference sequence). V lost 2 bases and J lost 3; bases outside the gene matches: 8. The CDR3 has 15 residues. CDR3 in amino acids: CAWSSQTSGGYEQYF. The CDR3 DNA reads TGTGCCTGGAGTTCTCAGACTAGCGGAGGCTACGAGCAGTACTTC.

The chain joins TRBV27 to TRBJ2-5, with 9 bases identical to TRBD1. The CDR3 covers 15 residues. Germline V gene data show CDR1 as MNHEY and CDR2 as SMNVEV (reference sequence). J was trimmed by 5 bases and V by 5 bases; bases with no gene match: 9. CDR3 bases: TGTGCCAGCAGTACCGGGACAGGGACGGGGGAGACCCAGTACTTC. Residues: CASSTGTGTGETQYF.

This chain connects TRBV19 to TRBJ1-1, with TRBD1 matching 8 bases. This CDR3 is built from 15 residues. The V and J ends lost 7 bases and 1 base, in that order; junction bases with no gene match: 8. The germline gives CDR1 LNHDA, CDR2 SQIVND (reference sequence). The CDR3 loop reads CASTPLQGENTEAFF. CDR3 in DNA: TGTGCCAGTACCCCTTTACAGGGGGAGAACACTGAAGCTTTCTTT.

The chain recombines TRBV6-1 with TRBJ2-4; a possible D gene is TRBD2 (5 bases). V shed 3 bases and J shed 9 bases, with 15 bases lying between them. The CDR3 consists of 14 residues. The germline V gene has CDR1 MNHNS and CDR2 SASEGT. The CDR3 nucleotides read TGTGCCAGCAGTGAGGGGAAACTGGGGAGCATTCAGTACTTC. The encoded protein is CASSEGKLGSIQYF.

The chain combines TRBV9 with TRBJ2-1, with 7 bases that match TRBD2. The germline V gene has CDR1 SGDLS and CDR2 YYNGEE. The CDR3 contains 15 residues. With V trimmed by 4 bases and J by 0 bases, 4 bases remained unmatched. As DNA, the CDR3 is TGTGCCAGCAGCCAAGCGGGGATCTCCTACAATGAGCAGTTCTTC. This codes for CASSQAGISYNEQFF. The entire variable domain, with the rest obtained from reference TRBV9 and TRBJ2-1, is as follows: DSGVTQTPKHLITATGQRVTLRCSPRSGDLSVYWYQQSLDQGLQFLIQYYNGEERAKGNILERFSAQQFPDLHSELNLSSLELGDSALYFCASSQAGISYNEQFFGPGTRLTVL.

Here the CDR3 DNA reads TGTGCCAGCGGTTACTACCAAGAGACCCAGTACTTC. Translation gives CASGYYQETQYF. J is TRBJ2-5 and V is TRBV28, with unresolved D. The CDR3 sequence is 12 residues long. Trimming took off 8 bases at V and 0 bases at J, with 7 bases between the two ends. The germline V gene encodes CDR1 MDHEN and CDR2 SYDVKM.

There are a few counts of this clone. This chain connects TRBV10-2 to TRBJ1-1; possibly TRBD1 for D (6 bases). CDR1 WSHSY and CDR2 SAAADI come from the germline V gene. V lost 7 bases and J 1 base, leaving 13 bases between the germline ends. This CDR3 spans 14 amino acids. The DNA of the CDR3 is TGCGCCAGCAAATTGGGAGGGGGGAACACTGAAGCTTTCTTT. Amino acids: CASKLGGGNTEAFF.

This clone appeared a few times. The genes are TRBV4-1 and TRBJ1-6; no clear D. V lost 3 bases, J lost 1 base, and 10 bases lay in between. The CDR3 has 16 amino acids. Germline-derived CDR1 and CDR2 are MGHRA and YSYEKL. The CDR3 protein is CASSQGEGSYNSPLHF. For the CDR3, the DNA is TGCGCCAGCAGCCAGGGAGAGGGATCCTATAATTCACCCCTCCACTTT.

The chain recombines TRBV5-1 with TRBJ2-1; no definite D call. This CDR3 is 16 amino acids long. Germline V lookup: CDR1 SGHRS, CDR2 YFSETQ. V was trimmed by 0 bases and J by 0 bases, leaving 10 bases between them. The CDR3 DNA sequence: TGCGCCAGCAGCTTGGGCCCGGAGATCTCCTACAATGAGCAGTTCTTC. This sequence encodes CASSLGPEISYNEQFF.